This T cell receptor beta chain was recovered during a study of blood T cell repertoires in COVID-19. Study context: Samples representing acute and convalescent COVID-19 were sourced from the United States, Italy and Spain.

Libraries were prepared by immunoSEQ multiplex PCR; TCRdb keeps only in-frame clonotypes and omits some of them. The sample lists under 300,000 clones, more than 80% occurring once. Germline CDR1 reads WNHNN; CDR2 reads SYGVQD (reference sequence). The V gene end was trimmed by 3 bases and the J gene end by 5 bases; junction bases not matched to a gene: 8. The CDR3 has 15 residues. The chain combines TRBV10-1 with TRBJ1-1, with 8 bases matching TRBD1. Sequenced material: peripheral blood. This TCR came from a woman aged 40 to 55 with acute or convalescent COVID-19. The CDR3 DNA follows: TGCGCCAGCAGTGACCGCGGACAGGGAGAGACTGAAGCTTTCTTT. Translation: CASSDRGQGETEAFF.